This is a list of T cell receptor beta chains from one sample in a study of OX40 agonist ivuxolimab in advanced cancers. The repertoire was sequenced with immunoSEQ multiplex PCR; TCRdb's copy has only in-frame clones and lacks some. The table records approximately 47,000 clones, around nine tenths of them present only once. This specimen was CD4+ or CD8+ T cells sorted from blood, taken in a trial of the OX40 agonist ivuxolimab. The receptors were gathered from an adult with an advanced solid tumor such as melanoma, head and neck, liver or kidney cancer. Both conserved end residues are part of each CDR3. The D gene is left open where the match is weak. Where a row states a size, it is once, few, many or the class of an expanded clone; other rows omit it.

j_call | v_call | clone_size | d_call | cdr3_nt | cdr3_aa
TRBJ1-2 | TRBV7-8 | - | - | TGTGCCAGCAGCTTAGTGGAGCGCTATGGCTACACCTTC | CASSLVERYGYTF
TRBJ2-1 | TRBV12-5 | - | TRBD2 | TGTGCTAGTGGCTTATCAAGCGGGGGGGGCTACAATGAGCAGTTCTTC | CASGLSSGGGYNEQFF
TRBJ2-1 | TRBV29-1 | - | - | TGCAGCGTTGGGGTAGGGGACCACAATGAGCAGTTCTTC | CSVGVGDHNEQFF
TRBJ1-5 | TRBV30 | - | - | TGTGCCTGGAGTAAAGGACAGTTCTATAGCAATCAGCCCCAGCATTTT | CAWSKGQFYSNQPQHF
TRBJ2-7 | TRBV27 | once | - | TGTGCCAGCAGTTTAAGGGGCTTGCGGGACTACGAGCAGTACTTC | CASSLRGLRDYEQYF
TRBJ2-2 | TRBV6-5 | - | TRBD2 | TGTGCCAGCAGGGGGGGGACTAGTAACACCGGGGAGCTGTTTTTT | CASRGGTSNTGELFF
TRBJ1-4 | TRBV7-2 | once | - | TGTGCCAGCAGCCCCCATGGGGTGGGAGTGGCGACTAATGAAAAACTGTTTTTT | CASSPHGVGVATNEKLFF
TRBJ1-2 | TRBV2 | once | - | TGTGCCAGCAGTGAAGCGCTCTGGGGCTTCTTGGGAGCGGGGATCGGCTACACCTTC | CASSEALWGFLGAGIGYTF
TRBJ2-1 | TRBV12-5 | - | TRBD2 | TGTGCTAGTGGTTTGGGTCTTAGCGGGAGGCCTTATCACAATGAGCAGTTCTTC | CASGLGLSGRPYHNEQFF
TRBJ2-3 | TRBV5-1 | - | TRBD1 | TGCGCCAGCAGCTTGGCGGGGACAGCAGAGTATACGCAGTATTTT | CASSLAGTAEYTQYF
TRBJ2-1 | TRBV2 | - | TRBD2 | TGTGCCAGCAGTGAAGACCCGACTAGCGGGATAGGCAATGAGCAGTTCTTC | CASSEDPTSGIGNEQFF
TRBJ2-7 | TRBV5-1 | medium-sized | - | TGCGCCAGCAGCTTGGACGGGCCCCTTAGGGAGCAGTACTTC | CASSLDGPLREQYF
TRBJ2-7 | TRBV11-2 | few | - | TGTGCCAGCAGCGGGATAGGATCCCCCCACGAGCAGTACTTC | CASSGIGSPHEQYF
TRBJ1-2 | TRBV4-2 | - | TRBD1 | TGTGCCAGCAGCCAGAGACAGGGGAGTAACTATGGCTACACCTTC | CASSQRQGSNYGYTF
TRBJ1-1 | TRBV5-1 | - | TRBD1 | TGCGCCAGCAGCTTACAGGGGGCGCTGACTGAAGCTTTCTTT | CASSLQGALTEAFF
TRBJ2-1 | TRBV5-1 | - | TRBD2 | TGCGCCAGCAAACCTAGCGGGTTGTCCTACAATGAGCAGTTCTTC | CASKPSGLSYNEQFF
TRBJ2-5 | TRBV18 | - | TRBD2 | TGTGCCAGCTCACGGACTAGCGGGACGGGCGAGACCCAGTACTTC | CASSRTSGTGETQYF
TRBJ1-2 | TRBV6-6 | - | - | TGTGCCAGCAGTTACACCAGGGCCGGCTACACCTTC | CASSYTRAGYTF
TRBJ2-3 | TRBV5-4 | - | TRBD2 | TGTGCCAGCAGCCTTCGGACTAGCGGGGTCACAGATACGCAGTATTTT | CASSLRTSGVTDTQYF
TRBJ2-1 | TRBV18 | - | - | TGTGCCAGCTCACGGAGTGACAGCTACAATGAGCAGTTCTTC | CASSRSDSYNEQFF
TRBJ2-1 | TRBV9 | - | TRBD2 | TGTGCCAGCAGCTCAACTAGCGGGCACTACAATGAGCAGTTCTTC | CASSSTSGHYNEQFF
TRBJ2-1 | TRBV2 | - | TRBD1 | TGTGCCGGGGGACAGGGGTTCAATGAGCAGTTCTTC | CAGGQGFNEQFF
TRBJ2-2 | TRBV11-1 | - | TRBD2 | TGTGCCAGCAGCTCTAGCGGGAGCGGGGTCACCGGGGAGCTGTTTTTT | CASSSSGSGVTGELFF
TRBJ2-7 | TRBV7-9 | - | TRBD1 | TGTGCCAGCAGCCCCGGACAGGGAATAGGTGGTACGATAAACGAGCAGTACTTC | CASSPGQGIGGTINEQYF
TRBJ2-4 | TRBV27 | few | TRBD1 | TGTGCCAGCAGACAAGACAGGGGCTCAGCCAAAAACATTCAGTACTTC | CASRQDRGSAKNIQYF
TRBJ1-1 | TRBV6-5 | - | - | TGTGCCAGCAGTTACGGGGGGGGCTTGAACACTGAAGCTTTCTTT | CASSYGGGLNTEAFF
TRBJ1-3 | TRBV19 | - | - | TGTGGTTCAGGACAGCTCGGAAACACCATATATTTT | CGSGQLGNTIYF
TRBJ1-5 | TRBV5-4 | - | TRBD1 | TGTGCCAGCAGCTTGAGTGGGACAGGGAATCAGCCCCAGCATTTT | CASSLSGTGNQPQHF
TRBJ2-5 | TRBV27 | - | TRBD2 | TGTGCCAGCAACAATCTTGGCGGGAGACAAGAGACCCAGTACTTC | CASNNLGGRQETQYF
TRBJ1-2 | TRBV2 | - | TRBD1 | TGTGCCAGCAGTGAAGAGGCAGGGGGCCGGTATGGCTACACCTTC | CASSEEAGGRYGYTF
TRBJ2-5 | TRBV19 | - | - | TGTGCCAGTAGTACCCACGGGGGCGCGGAGACCCAGTACTTC | CASSTHGGAETQYF
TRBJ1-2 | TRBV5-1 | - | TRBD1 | TGCGCCAGCAGCTCGGGACAGGGTCACTTTAATGGCTACACCTTC | CASSSGQGHFNGYTF
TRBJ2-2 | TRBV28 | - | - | TGTGCCAGTAAGATTAACACCGGGGAGCTGTTTTTT | CASKINTGELFF
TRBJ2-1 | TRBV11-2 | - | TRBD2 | TGTGCCAGCAGCAAGACTAGCGGGAGGGGGAATGAGCAGTTCTTC | CASSKTSGRGNEQFF
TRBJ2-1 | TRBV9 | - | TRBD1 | TGTGCCAGCAGCATCGACACAGGGGCCAGCTCCTACAATGAGCAGTTCTTC | CASSIDTGASSYNEQFF
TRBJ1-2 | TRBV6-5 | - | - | TGTGCCAGCAGTTACTCAAGACAGGCCGCTAACTATGGCTACACCTTC | CASSYSRQAANYGYTF
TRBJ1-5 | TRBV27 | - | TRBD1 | TGTGCCAGCGGGACAGGGATTCATCAGCCCCAGCATTTT | CASGTGIHQPQHF
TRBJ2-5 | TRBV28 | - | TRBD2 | TGTGCCAGCAGCCCGACTAGCGGGAGGGCCAGGGAGGAGACCCAGTACTTC | CASSPTSGRAREETQYF
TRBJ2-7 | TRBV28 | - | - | TGTGCCAGCACCCTAATAGACAGCTACGAGCAGTACTTC | CASTLIDSYEQYF
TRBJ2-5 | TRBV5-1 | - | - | TGCGCCAGCAGCCTACAGGGACGGGTTCAGGAGACCCAGTACTTC | CASSLQGRVQETQYF
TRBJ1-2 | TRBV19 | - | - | TGTGCCAGTAGTACTTGGGGCCAAGTAACCAATGGCTACACCTTC | CASSTWGQVTNGYTF
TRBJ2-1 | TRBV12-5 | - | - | TGTGCTAGTGGTTTGATGGGGGCTGAGCAGTTCTTC | CASGLMGAEQFF
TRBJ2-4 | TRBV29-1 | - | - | TGCAGCGTTGCCGGACCCGAAAACATTCAGTACTTC | CSVAGPENIQYF
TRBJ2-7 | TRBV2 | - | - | TGTGCCAGCTCCATTCCCATCTCCTACGAGCAGTACTTC | CASSIPISYEQYF
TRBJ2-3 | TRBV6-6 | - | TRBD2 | TGTGCCAGCAGGTTTAGCGGGAGGGGCACAGATACGCAGTATTTT | CASRFSGRGTDTQYF
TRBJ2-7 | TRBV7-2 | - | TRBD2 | TGTGCCAGCAGCTTCAGCGGGAAGGGCCCGCCGAGGGAGCAGTACTTC | CASSFSGKGPPREQYF
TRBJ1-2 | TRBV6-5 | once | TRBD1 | TGTGCCAGCATCAGGACAGGGGGCGGCTACACCTTC | CASIRTGGGYTF
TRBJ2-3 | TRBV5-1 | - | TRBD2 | TGCGCCAGCAGCTTGACACTAGCGGGGGGTAGCACAGATACGCAGTATTTT | CASSLTLAGGSTDTQYF